This passage covers 26 T cell receptor beta chains from one sample sequenced in a study of blood T cell repertoires in COVID-19. Measured with immunoSEQ multiplex PCR; TCRdb has only the in-frame clones, and not every one. The sample shows approximately 250,000 clones, over 80% of them seen only once. Sequencing was performed on peripheral blood. The receptors here all came from a man aged 60 to 69 who had recovered from COVID-19.

As DNA, the CDR3 is TGCGCCAGCAGCCAAGACTTCTCGGGGGCCTACGAGCAGTACTTC. Encoded protein: CASSQDFSGAYEQYF. This chain joins TRBV4-1 and TRBJ2-7; TRBD2 might be the D (6 bases). Germline CDR1 reads MGHRA; CDR2 reads YSYEKL. This CDR3 region has 15 residues. Deletions cut 0 bases from V and 2 bases from J, with 11 bases between.

The chain is built from TRBV5-6 and TRBJ1-2; 9 bases agree with TRBD1. Losses at the gene ends were 5 bases for V and 6 bases for J; bases not matched to a gene: 11. Germline V gene data show CDR1 as SGHDT and CDR2 as YYEEEE. The CDR3 sequence is 15 residues long. For the CDR3, the DNA is TGTGCCAGCAGATTGCTTGAGGGGACAGGGCATGGCTACACCTTC. It encodes CASRLLEGTGHGYTF.

This clone was observed once. The V call is TRBV5-1, the J call TRBJ2-7, with 7 positions matching TRBD2. The trim removed 3 bases at V and 6 bases at J, leaving 6 bases unmatched. CDR3 size: 13 residues. CDR1 SGHRS and CDR2 YFSETQ come from the germline V gene. The DNA of the CDR3 is TGCGCCAGCAGCTGGGGGGAGGGACTCGAGCAGTACTTC. This gives the protein CASSWGEGLEQYF. The full variable domain, its missing parts supplied by reference TRBV5-1 and TRBJ2-7, is KAGVTQTPRYLIKTRGQQVTLSCSPISGHRSVSWYQQTPGQGLQFLFEYFSETQRNKGNFPGRFSGRQFSNSRSEMNVSTLELGDSALYLCASSWGEGLEQYFGPGTRLTVT.

The chain combines TRBV6-6 with TRBJ2-7, with TRBD1 matching 8 bases. Germline V lookup: CDR1 MNHNY, CDR2 SVGAGI (reference sequence). Germline trimming cut 5 bases from V and 2 bases from J; bases unmatched to any gene: 8. This CDR3 has 15 amino acids. In DNA form, the CDR3 reads TGTGCCAGCAGTATCAAGGACAGGGCACCCTACGAGCAGTACTTC. Protein sequence: CASSIKDRAPYEQYF.

The chain recombines TRBV6-1 with TRBJ2-7; possibly TRBD1 for D (5 bases). V lost 4 bases, J lost 5 bases, and 27 bases lay in between. Germline assignment: CDR1 MNHNS and CDR2 SASEGT. The CDR3 sequence is 18 residues long. CDR3 amino acids: CASSAKMTVPLSSNEQYF. CDR3 nucleotide sequence: TGTGCCAGCAGTGCCAAGATGACAGTCCCACTTTCTTCAAACGAGCAGTACTTC.

This clone was recorded only once. The chain couples TRBV2 to TRBJ2-2, with 7 bases matching TRBD1. V dropped 7 bases and J dropped 1; count of bases not matched to a gene: 6. This CDR3 comprises 15 residues. From germline, CDR1 is SNHLY and CDR2 FYNNEI. CDR3 sequence (DNA): TGTGCCAGCACTTCGCGGACAGGGAACACCGGGGAGCTGTTTTTT. This translates into CASTSRTGNTGELFF.

This sequence joins TRBV5-1 and TRBJ2-3; D is undetermined. The CDR3 runs to 16 residues. Germline CDR1 reads SGHRS; CDR2 reads YFSETQ. V was trimmed by 5 bases and J by 3 bases, leaving 19 bases between them. The CDR3 spells CASRQTGSLPTDTQYF. CDR3 in DNA: TGCGCCAGCAGACAAACCGGGTCCCTCCCAACAGATACGCAGTATTTT.

The gene calls are TRBV12-3 or TRBV12-4 and TRBJ2-1, with D possibly being TRBD1 (5 bases). The V gene lost 4 bases and the J gene lost 2 bases, with 6 bases spanning the gap. This CDR3 comprises 13 residues. The CDR3 bases are TGTGCCAGCAGTTACAGGACCTACAATGAGCAGTTCTTC. The encoded protein is CASSYRTYNEQFF.

The rearrangement joins TRBV7-8 to TRBJ2-1; 8 nucleotides match TRBD2. Germline CDR1 reads SGHVS; CDR2 reads FQNEAQ. The length of the CDR3 is 15 residues. J was trimmed by 4 bases and V by 5 bases; bases with no gene match: 7. The CDR3 loop is CASSNREGRYNEQFF. In DNA form, the CDR3 reads TGTGCCAGCAGCAACCGGGAGGGCCGTTACAATGAGCAGTTCTTC.

This clone showed up just a few times. The J gene is TRBJ2-7, the V gene TRBV7-9; TRBD2 might be the D (5 bases). The ends were cut back, 0 bases at V and 0 bases at J, with 12 bases in the middle. The CDR3 consists of 16 residues. CDR1 and CDR2 from the germline V gene are SEHNR and FQNEAQ (reference sequence). The CDR3 loop is CASSLASGFPSYEQYF. For the CDR3, the DNA is TGTGCCAGCAGCTTAGCCAGCGGCTTCCCCTCCTACGAGCAGTACTTC.

The chain uses TRBV25-1 and TRBJ1-2; TRBD1 aligns across 7 bases. CDR3 length equals 14 residues. The germline V gene encodes CDR1 MGHDK and CDR2 SYGVNS. The trim removed 6 bases at V and 0 bases at J, leaving 4 bases unmatched. Written as DNA, the CDR3 is TGTGCCAGCAGCAGACAGGGATCTAACTATGGCTACACCTTC. It codes for CASSRQGSNYGYTF.

This rearrangement joins TRBV5-4 to TRBJ1-6; 9 bases agree with TRBD1. The J segment lost 7 bases and the V segment lost 6 bases, leaving 11 bases of the junction unmatched. Germline V gene data show CDR1 as SGHNT and CDR2 as YYREEE (reference sequence). The CDR3 is made up of 16 amino acids. The CDR3 region has the DNA TGTGCCAGCACCACCCCCGGGACAGGGCAGAATTCACCCCTCCACTTT. Its translation: CASTTPGTGQNSPLHF.

The chain joins TRBV6-5 to TRBJ1-4, with D possibly being TRBD1 (6 bases). Germline V lookup: CDR1 MNHEY, CDR2 SVGAGI. The V and J ends lost 6 bases and 1 base respectively, with 12 bases between them. The CDR3 consists of 15 residues. The CDR3 DNA reads as TGTGCCAGCAGATCCAGGGGACAAACTAATGAAAAACTGTTTTTT. Translated, it gives CASRSRGQTNEKLFF.

The rearrangement joins TRBV11-2 to TRBJ2-1; 8 nucleotides line up with TRBD2. Germline V gene data show CDR1 as SGHAT and CDR2 as FQNNGV. CDR3 length equals 15 residues. The junction had 9 bases not matched to a gene; V was cut back by 5 bases and J by 6 bases. The CDR3 sequence is CASSPSGLEGNEQFF. The DNA for the CDR3 is TGTGCCAGCAGCCCGTCGGGACTAGAGGGCAATGAGCAGTTCTTC.

This clone was seen just once. J is TRBJ2-1 and V is TRBV2, with unresolved D. From germline, CDR1 is SNHLY and CDR2 FYNNEI. The CDR3 is 14 residues long. Trimming took 7 bases from V and 6 from J, leaving 16 bases between them. The DNA for the CDR3 is TGTGCCAGCACGTTCCAAATCATGGCCAATGAGCAGTTCTTC. Translation gives CASTFQIMANEQFF.

This clone came up a few times. The chain uses TRBV19 and TRBJ2-1, with TRBD2 matching over 9 bases. The CDR3 consists of 17 residues. With 3 bases clipped from V and 6 bases from J, the junction kept 12 bases outside the gene matches. Per germline, CDR1 LNHDA and CDR2 SQIVND (reference sequence). CDR3 in DNA: TGTGCCAGTAGTATCCTGGGGGTAGCGGGAGTGGTCAATGAGCAGTTCTTC. This sequence encodes CASSILGVAGVVNEQFF.

The J gene is TRBJ2-5, the V gene TRBV19; 14 bases are a match to TRBD2. After removal of 3 bases from V and 4 bases from J, the junction contained 1 base not matched to a gene. Germline V gene data show CDR1 as LNHDA and CDR2 as SQIVND (reference sequence). The CDR3 extends over 15 amino acids. The CDR3 DNA follows: TGTGCCAGTAGTATTGGACTAGCGGGGGGAGAGACCCAGTACTTC. Translation: CASSIGLAGGETQYF.

The chain employs TRBV24-1 and TRBJ1-2; D unclear. V dropped 4 bases and J dropped 3 bases, with 5 bases sitting between them. This CDR3 has 12 residues. Germline values: CDR1 KGHDR, CDR2 SFDVKD. For the CDR3, the DNA is TGTGCCACCAGTGAACGGGACTATGGCTACACCTTC. This encodes CATSERDYGYTF.

This clone has ten or more counts. The gene calls are TRBV7-9 and TRBJ1-4, with D unresolved. V was pared by 1 base and J by 10 bases, with 16 bases between. From germline, CDR1 is SEHNR and CDR2 FQNEAQ (reference sequence). CDR3 length equals 15 residues. CDR3 nucleotide sequence: TGTGCCAGCAGCTTAGTTTCTGGCGGAGTGGGAAAACTGTTTTTT. Protein: CASSLVSGGVGKLFF.

This clone has only one observation. The V gene is TRBV2, the J gene TRBJ1-2; perhaps TRBD1 as D (6 bases). Germline V gives CDR1 SNHLY, CDR2 FYNNEI. V lost 4 bases to trimming and J lost 7 bases, with 13 bases between them. The length of the CDR3 is 13 residues. The CDR3: CASSVQGLGGYTF. The CDR3 region has the DNA TGTGCCAGCAGTGTTCAGGGGTTGGGTGGCTACACCTTC.

This chain uses TRBV4-1 with TRBJ2-5, with TRBD2 as a possible D gene (6 bases). The CDR3 loop spans 16 amino acids. Trimming took 1 base from V and 2 from J, leaving 14 bases between them. The germline CDR1 and CDR2 sequences are MGHRA and YSYEKL. Here the CDR3 DNA reads TGCGCCAGCAGCCAAGTTGGCGCGGCGGGACAAGAGACCCAGTACTTC. It yields the protein CASSQVGAAGQETQYF.

V gene TRBV6-5 combines with J gene TRBJ1-5; no clear D gene. The CDR3 covers 15 residues. The V and J ends lost 5 bases and 3 bases respectively, with 14 bases between them. The germline gives CDR1 MNHEY, CDR2 SVGAGI. CDR3 in amino acids: CASSSPAGDNQPQHF. The CDR3 coding sequence is TGTGCCAGCAGTAGCCCCGCCGGTGACAATCAGCCCCAGCATTTT.

The V call is TRBV2, the J call TRBJ1-2; maybe TRBD1 (6 bases). The CDR3 has 12 amino acids. V lost 7 bases and J lost 6, with 12 bases in between. Germline V gene sequence: CDR1 SNHLY, CDR2 FYNNEI. In DNA, the CDR3 is TGTGCCAGCACTTGGGACACGAATGGCTACACCTTC. Amino acid sequence: CASTWDTNGYTF.

J is TRBJ1-6 and V is TRBV5-6, with 10 bases aligning to TRBD1. The CDR3 consists of 15 residues. From germline, CDR1 is SGHDT and CDR2 YYEEEE. V was pared by 6 bases and J by 6 bases, with 6 bases of the junction left unmatched. The CDR3 DNA reads TGTGCCAGCACCCCTAGGACAGGGGGTAATTCACCCCTCCACTTT. It is translated as CASTPRTGGNSPLHF.

This clone was seen just once. The chain has TRBV19 and TRBJ2-7; possible D gene TRBD1, 6 bases. V lost 6 bases and J 4 bases, leaving 22 bases between the germline ends. The CDR3 is 16 residues long. In germline, CDR1 is LNHDA, CDR2 SQIVND (reference sequence). The CDR3 DNA sequence: TGTGCCAGTAGCCCTGAATCAACGACAGGAACTTACGAGCAGTACTTC. It translates to CASSPESTTGTYEQYF.

The chain employs TRBV30 and TRBJ1-6, with TRBD1 as a possible D gene (6 bases). The germline gives CDR1 GTSNPN, CDR2 SVGIG (reference sequence). The CDR3 loop spans 13 amino acids. The ends were cut back, 4 bases at V and 7 bases at J, with 11 bases in the middle. In nucleotides, the CDR3 is TGTGCCTGGACAGGACAGCTGAATTCACCCCTCCACTTT. Translating it yields CAWTGQLNSPLHF.